Below are 24 T cell receptor beta chains sequenced from a single sample in a study of CD8+ T cells in alopecia areata. RNA was isolated and reverse transcribed to cDNA, the sequencing template. Using immunoSEQ multiplex PCR, the repertoire was profiled, and TCRdb retains in-frame clones only, with some absent. The sample consists of approximately 150,000 clones, about 54% of them appearing once. Documented treatment: oral pan-JAK inhibitor, 5-10 mg twice daily. Sequenced here: CD4+ T cells sorted from blood, sampled at approximately week 60, from a patient treated with tofacitinib. The receptor set was obtained from a human donor with alopecia areata.

The rearrangement joins TRBV9 to TRBJ2-1; D remains unclear. The CDR3 extends over 12 amino acids. Trimming took 3 bases from V and 12 from J, leaving 13 bases between them. Germline lookup yields CDR1 SGDLS and CDR2 YYNGEE. The CDR3 region is CASSAGKVGQFF. For the CDR3, the DNA is TGTGCCAGCAGCGCAGGCAAGGTGGGGCAGTTCTTC.

This clone has a count of ten or more. The CDR3 region is CASSSHFPNSPLHF. The CDR3 DNA reads as TGTGCCAGCAGCTCCCACTTCCCCAATTCACCCCTCCACTTT. The rearrangement uses TRBV7-9 and TRBJ1-6; D remains ambiguous. The CDR3 spans 14 residues. V was shortened by 4 bases and J by 7 bases, with 11 bases between the two germline ends. Germline CDR1 is SEHNR and CDR2 is FQNEAQ (reference sequence).

V is TRBV5-1 and J is TRBJ2-5, with a possible D match to TRBD1 (6 bases). The germline gives CDR1 SGHRS, CDR2 YFSETQ. The CDR3 runs 14 residues. V was cut by 0 bases and J by 1 base, with 7 bases left in between. The CDR3 sequence: CASSLARGQETQYF. Here the CDR3 DNA reads TGCGCCAGCAGCTTGGCCAGGGGCCAAGAGACCCAGTACTTC.

The chain carries TRBV2 and TRBJ2-5, with D unclear. Per the germline V gene, CDR1 is SNHLY and CDR2 is FYNNEI. The CDR3 is 15 amino acids. V lost 0 bases and J 2 bases, leaving 10 bases between the germline ends. CDR3: CASSEAALVQETQYF. Written as DNA, the CDR3 is TGTGCCAGCAGTGAAGCCGCTTTGGTTCAAGAGACCCAGTACTTC.

This chain connects TRBV5-6 to TRBJ2-7, with D perhaps TRBD1 (6 bases). This CDR3 contains 14 residues. Deletions cut 0 bases from V and 5 bases from J, with 12 bases between. Germline values: CDR1 SGHDT, CDR2 YYEEEE. CDR3 sequence reads: CASSLANRVDEQYF. CDR3 in DNA: TGTGCCAGCAGCTTGGCCAACAGGGTCGACGAGCAGTACTTC.

V usage is TRBV30 and J usage is TRBJ1-5; TRBD1 is a possible D gene (6 bases). Trimming took 2 bases from V and 0 from J, leaving 11 bases between them. The length of the CDR3 is 15 residues. Germline loops: CDR1 GTSNPN, CDR2 SVGIG (reference sequence). The CDR3 sequence is CAWSPTGISNQPQHF. For the CDR3, the DNA is TGTGCCTGGAGTCCCACAGGGATTAGCAATCAGCCCCAGCATTTT.

The chain recombines TRBV7-9 with TRBJ2-3, with a possible D match to TRBD2 (6 bases). Germline assignment: CDR1 SEHNR and CDR2 FQNEAQ (reference sequence). The CDR3 covers 16 residues. Trimming took 3 bases from V and 0 from J, leaving 13 bases between them. The CDR3 protein is CASSFPLAISTDTQYF. For the CDR3, the DNA is TGTGCCAGCAGCTTTCCACTAGCCATAAGCACAGATACGCAGTATTTT.

The chain uses TRBV30 and TRBJ1-2; possibly TRBD1 for D (6 bases). The CDR3 contains 13 residues. Germline CDR1 reads GTSNPN; CDR2 reads SVGIG (reference sequence). Trimming pared 7 bases from V and 3 bases from J, leaving 15 bases between. In DNA form, the CDR3 reads TGTGCCTCCTCACAGGGAGGGTACTATGGCTACACCTTC. Protein product: CASSQGGYYGYTF.

Only a few counts were recorded for this clone. This chain connects TRBV19 to TRBJ2-2; perhaps TRBD1 as D (6 bases). The V gene's germline CDR1 is LNHDA and CDR2 SQIVND (reference sequence). This CDR3 spans 14 amino acids. V lost 8 bases and J 3 bases, leaving 13 bases between the germline ends. CDR3 coding DNA: TGTGCCAGTGGGGACCAGGGGTACACCGGGGAGCTGTTTTTT. This gives the protein CASGDQGYTGELFF.

This clone was picked up one time. The rearrangement links TRBV6-1 to TRBJ1-2; D not certain. This CDR3 comprises 13 residues. V lost 1 base to trimming and J lost 4 bases, with 7 bases between them. Germline CDR1 is MNHNS and CDR2 is SASEGT. In nucleotides, the CDR3 is TGTGCCAGCAGTGAAGACAGCCTCTATGGCTACACCTTC. Its translation: CASSEDSLYGYTF.

V is TRBV5-1 and J is TRBJ1-4; tentative D call: TRBD1 (5 bases). V lost 1 base and J lost 0, with 10 bases in between. Germline V gene sequence: CDR1 SGHRS, CDR2 YFSETQ. This CDR3 region has 16 residues. Here the CDR3 DNA reads TGCGCCAGCAGCTTGTCCGGACATGCAACTAATGAAAAACTGTTTTTT. This translates into CASSLSGHATNEKLFF.

This clone was observed a single time. This specimen includes other DNA sequences encoding the same CDR3. This sequence joins TRBV5-1 and TRBJ2-7, with D possibly being TRBD1 (6 bases). This CDR3 is built from 13 residues. The V end lost 0 bases, the J end lost 4 bases, and 8 bases lay between the germline ends. Germline-derived CDR1 and CDR2 are SGHRS and YFSETQ. Here the CDR3 reads CASSLAGTYEQYF. As DNA, the CDR3 is TGCGCCAGCAGCTTGGCTGGGACATACGAGCAGTACTTC.

The chain joins TRBV7-8 to TRBJ2-3, with 9 positions matching TRBD2. The trim removed 5 bases at V and 0 bases at J, leaving 6 bases unmatched. CDR1 is SGHVS and CDR2 is FQNEAQ in the germline V gene. This CDR3 spans 16 amino acids. This chain's CDR3 is CASSRSGGHSTDTQYF. In DNA form, the CDR3 reads TGTGCCAGCAGCCGGAGCGGGGGGCATAGCACAGATACGCAGTATTTT.

The genes are TRBV2 and TRBJ2-2, with 7 positions matching TRBD1. Looked up from germline, CDR1 is SNHLY and CDR2 is FYNNEI. V was clipped by 9 bases and J by 1 base; unmatched bases: 5. This CDR3 has 14 residues. CDR3 loop: CAREGQRNTGELFF. CDR3 DNA sequence: TGTGCCAGAGAGGGACAGAGGAACACCGGGGAGCTGTTTTTT.

There are a few counts of this clone. V usage is TRBV29-1 and J usage is TRBJ1-2; 7 bases are shared with TRBD1. The CDR3 sequence is 13 residues long. Germline values: CDR1 SQVTM, CDR2 ANQGSEA. J was trimmed by 7 bases and V by 5 bases; bases with no gene match: 10. CDR3 bases: TGCAGCGTTCAGACTGACAGGGTCGGTGGCTACACCTTC. This gives the protein CSVQTDRVGGYTF.

This chain connects TRBV7-2 to TRBJ1-2; TRBD1 might be the D (5 bases). From germline, CDR1 is SGHTA and CDR2 FQGNSA. This CDR3 spans 19 amino acids. Trimming removed 5 bases from V and 3 bases from J, with 28 bases in between. CDR3 nucleotides: TGTGCCAGCAGCCTGACAGAGCGCCCGGTTCCCGCCTATCACTATGGCTACACCTTC. Translating it yields CASSLTERPVPAYHYGYTF.

The chain carries TRBV27 and TRBJ2-5, with TRBD1 identical over 7 bases. With 6 bases clipped from V and 2 bases from J, the junction kept 3 bases outside the gene matches. CDR3 length: 13 amino acids. Germline CDR1 MNHEY, CDR2 SMNVEV (reference sequence). The CDR3 loop reads CASSRGQQETQYF. The CDR3 bases are TGTGCCAGCAGCCGGGGACAGCAAGAGACCCAGTACTTC.

This clone was observed once. The V gene is TRBV5-6, the J gene TRBJ1-2; 7 nucleotides align to TRBD1. CDR1 is SGHDT, CDR2 YYEEEE, per germline. The V gene end was trimmed by 4 bases and the J gene end by 7 bases; junction bases not matched to a gene: 7. CDR3 length: 13 residues. The CDR3 loop is CASSLTGMPGYTF. DNA of the CDR3: TGTGCCAGCAGCCTGACAGGGATGCCTGGCTACACCTTC. Looking up the rest from reference TRBV5-6 and TRBJ1-2 gives the full variable domain: DAGVTQSPTHLIKTRGQQVTLRCSPKSGHDTVSWYQQALGQGPQFIFQYYEEEERQRGNFPDRFSGHQFPNYSSELNVNALLLGDSALYLCASSLTGMPGYTFGSGTRLTVV.

The chain links TRBV12-5 to TRBJ2-7; D not resolved. Per the germline V gene, CDR1 is LGHNT and CDR2 is FRNRAP. V lost 2 bases to trimming and J lost 3 bases, with 8 bases between them. This CDR3 comprises 13 residues. Here the CDR3 DNA reads TGTGCTAGTGGTTTGCCGCCTCTCTACGAGCAGTACTTC. It is translated as CASGLPPLYEQYF.

The chain carries TRBV30 and TRBJ1-4; D is unresolved. This CDR3 region has 15 residues. Germline CDR1 and CDR2: GTSNPN and SVGIG (reference sequence). The V end was cut by 0 bases, the J end by 14 bases, with 22 bases between. The CDR3, as DNA: TGTGCCTGGAGTGTAGGAGATCCCAAGCCGAATCGCCTGTTTTTT. Its translation is CAWSVGDPKPNRLFF.

The gene calls are TRBV30 and TRBJ2-3; 7 bases match TRBD1. CDR1 is GTSNPN, CDR2 SVGIG, per germline (reference sequence). V was pared by 1 base and J by 2 bases, with 3 bases of the junction left unmatched. This CDR3 has 14 residues. The CDR3 DNA reads as TGTGCCTGGAGTGGAGGACAGGCCACAGATACGCAGTATTTT. It specifies CAWSGGQATDTQYF.

This chain uses TRBV14 with TRBJ2-5; perhaps TRBD1 as D (5 bases). CDR1 and CDR2 (germline): SGHDN, FVKESK. V lost 8 bases and J 0 bases, leaving 13 bases between the germline ends. CDR3 length equals 14 residues. The CDR3, as DNA: TGTGCCAGCTCCTCCCAGGGATACCAAGAGACCCAGTACTTC. Translation: CASSSQGYQETQYF. Full variable domain (remainder filled in from reference TRBV14 and TRBJ2-5): EAGVTQFPSHSVIEKGQTVTLRCDPISGHDNLYWYRRVMGKEIKFLLHFVKESKQDESGMPNNRFLAERTGGTYSTLKVQPAELEDSGVYFCASSSQGYQETQYFGPGTRLLVL.

Only a few counts were recorded for this clone. The rearrangement uses TRBV29-1 and TRBJ1-2; tentatively, D is TRBD1 (5 bases). The CDR3 is made up of 12 amino acids. The germline V gene encodes CDR1 SQVTM and CDR2 ANQGSEA. The CDR3 sequence: CIFWDGIYGYTF. CDR3 DNA sequence: TGCATCTTCTGGGACGGAATATATGGCTACACCTTC.

This clone was counted once. This specimen includes other DNA sequences encoding the same CDR3. The chain has TRBV25-1 and TRBJ2-7; D tentatively fits TRBD1 or TRBD2 (5 bases each). This CDR3 contains 11 residues. Trimming took 8 bases from V and 3 from J, leaving 8 bases between them. Germline V gene sequence: CDR1 MGHDK, CDR2 SYGVNS. In nucleotides, the CDR3 is TGTGCCAGCTCTGGGGGCTACGAGCAGTACTTC. Its protein product is CASSGGYEQYF.